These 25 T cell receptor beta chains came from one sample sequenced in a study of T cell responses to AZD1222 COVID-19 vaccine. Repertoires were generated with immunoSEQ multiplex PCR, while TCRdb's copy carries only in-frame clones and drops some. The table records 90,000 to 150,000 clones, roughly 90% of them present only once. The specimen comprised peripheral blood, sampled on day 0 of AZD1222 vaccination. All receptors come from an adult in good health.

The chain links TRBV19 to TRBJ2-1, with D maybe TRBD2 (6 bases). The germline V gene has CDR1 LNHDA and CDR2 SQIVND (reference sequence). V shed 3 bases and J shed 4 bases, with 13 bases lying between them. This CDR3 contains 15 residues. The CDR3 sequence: CASSMEGGGYNEQFF. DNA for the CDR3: TGTGCCAGTAGTATGGAGGGAGGCGGGTACAATGAGCAGTTCTTC.

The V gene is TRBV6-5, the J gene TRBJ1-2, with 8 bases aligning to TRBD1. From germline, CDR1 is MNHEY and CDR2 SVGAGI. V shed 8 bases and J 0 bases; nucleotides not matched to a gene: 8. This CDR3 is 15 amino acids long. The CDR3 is CASAGTGYANYGYTF. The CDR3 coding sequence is TGTGCCAGCGCGGGGACAGGATATGCTAACTATGGCTACACCTTC.

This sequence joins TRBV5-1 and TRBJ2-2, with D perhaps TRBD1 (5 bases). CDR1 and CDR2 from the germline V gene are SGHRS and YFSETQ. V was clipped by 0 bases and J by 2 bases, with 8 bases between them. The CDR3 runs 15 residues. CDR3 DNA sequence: TGCGCCAGCAGCTTGGACCAGGGAAACACCGGGGAGCTGTTTTTT. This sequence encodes CASSLDQGNTGELFF.

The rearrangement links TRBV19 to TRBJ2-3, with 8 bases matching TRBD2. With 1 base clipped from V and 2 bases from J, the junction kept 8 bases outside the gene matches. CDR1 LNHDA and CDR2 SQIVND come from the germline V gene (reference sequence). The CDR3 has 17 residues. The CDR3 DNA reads TGTGCCAGTAGTATAGCCTTGGGACTAGTAATCACAGATACGCAGTATTTT. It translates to CASSIALGLVITDTQYF.

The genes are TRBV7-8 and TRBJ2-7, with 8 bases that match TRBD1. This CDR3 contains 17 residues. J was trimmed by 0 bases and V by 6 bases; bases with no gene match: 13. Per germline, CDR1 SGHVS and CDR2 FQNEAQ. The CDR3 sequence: CASSSGQGAKFSYEQYF. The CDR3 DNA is TGTGCCAGCAGTTCCGGACAGGGAGCCAAGTTCTCCTACGAGCAGTACTTC. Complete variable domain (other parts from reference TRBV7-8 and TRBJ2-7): GAGVSQSPRYKVAKRGQDVALRCDPISGHVSLFWYQQALGQGPEFLTYFQNEAQLDKSGLPSDRFFAERPEGSVSTLKIQRTQQEDSAVYLCASSSGQGAKFSYEQYFGPGTRLTVT.

The DNA for the CDR3 is TGTGCCAGCAGCTTGTCCGGGACAGAGCAGTTCTTC. It translates to CASSLSGTEQFF. This chain connects TRBV5-5 to TRBJ2-1, with a possible D match to TRBD1 (6 bases). V shed 1 base and J shed 10 bases, with 9 bases lying between them. The CDR3 consists of 12 residues. Germline loops: CDR1 SGHKS, CDR2 YYEKEE (reference sequence).

This chain's CDR3 is CASRATNEKLFF. The CDR3 bases are TGCGCCAGCAGAGCAACTAATGAAAAACTGTTTTTT. The J gene is TRBJ1-4, the V gene TRBV10-2, with D unclear. CDR1 and CDR2 (germline): WSHSY, SAAADI. V was pared by 6 bases and J by 0 bases, with 2 bases between. The CDR3 is 12 residues long.

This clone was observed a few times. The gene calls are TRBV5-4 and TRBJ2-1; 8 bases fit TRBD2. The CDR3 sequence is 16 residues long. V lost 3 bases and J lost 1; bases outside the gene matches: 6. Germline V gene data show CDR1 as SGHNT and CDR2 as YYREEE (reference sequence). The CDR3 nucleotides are TGTGCCAGCAGCTCCGGGGGGGCAAGTTCCTACAATGAGCAGTTCTTC. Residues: CASSSGGASSYNEQFF.

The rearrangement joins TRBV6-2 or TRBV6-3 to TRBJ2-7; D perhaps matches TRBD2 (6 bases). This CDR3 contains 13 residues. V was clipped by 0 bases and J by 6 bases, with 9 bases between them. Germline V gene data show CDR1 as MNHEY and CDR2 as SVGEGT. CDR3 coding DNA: TGTGCCAGCAGTTACTCGCGGGGTAGCGAGCAGTACTTC. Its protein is CASSYSRGSEQYF.

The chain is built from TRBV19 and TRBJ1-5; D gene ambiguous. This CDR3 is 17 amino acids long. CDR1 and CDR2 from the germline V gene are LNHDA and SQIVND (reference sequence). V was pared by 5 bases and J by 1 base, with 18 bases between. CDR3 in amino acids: CASSDVYTWMSNQPQHF. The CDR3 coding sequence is TGTGCCAGTAGTGATGTGTATACGTGGATGAGCAATCAGCCCCAGCATTTT.

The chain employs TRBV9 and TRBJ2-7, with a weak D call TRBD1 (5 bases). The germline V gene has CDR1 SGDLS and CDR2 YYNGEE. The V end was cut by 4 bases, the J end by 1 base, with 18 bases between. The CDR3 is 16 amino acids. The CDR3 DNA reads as TGTGCCAGCAGCCCCCCAGGTGGGGCAGATTCCTACGAGCAGTACTTC. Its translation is CASSPPGGADSYEQYF. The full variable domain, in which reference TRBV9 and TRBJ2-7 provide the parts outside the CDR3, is DSGVTQTPKHLITATGQRVTLRCSPRSGDLSVYWYQQSLDQGLQFLIQYYNGEERAKGNILERFSAQQFPDLHSELNLSSLELGDSALYFCASSPPGGADSYEQYFGPGTRLTVT.

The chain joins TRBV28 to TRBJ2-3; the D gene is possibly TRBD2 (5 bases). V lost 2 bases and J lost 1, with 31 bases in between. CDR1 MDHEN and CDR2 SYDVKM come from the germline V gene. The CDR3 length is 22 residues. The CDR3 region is CASSLPVRTWARIGVGTDTQYF. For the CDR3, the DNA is TGTGCCAGCAGTTTACCCGTACGCACATGGGCTAGGATCGGGGTTGGCACAGATACGCAGTATTTT. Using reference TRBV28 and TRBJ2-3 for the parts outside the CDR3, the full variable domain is DVKVTQSSRYLVKRTGEKVFLECVQDMDHENMFWYRQDPGLGLRLIYFSYDVKMKEKGDIPEGYSVSREKKERFSLILESASTNQTSMYLCASSLPVRTWARIGVGTDTQYFGPGTRLTVL.

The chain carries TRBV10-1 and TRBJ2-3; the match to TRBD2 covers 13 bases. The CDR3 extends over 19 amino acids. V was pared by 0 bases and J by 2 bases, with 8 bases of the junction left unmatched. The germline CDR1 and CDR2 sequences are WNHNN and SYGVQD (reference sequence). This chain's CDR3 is CASSESPGTSGDHTDTQYF. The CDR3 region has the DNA TGCGCCAGCAGTGAGTCCCCCGGGACTAGCGGGGATCACACAGATACGCAGTATTTT.

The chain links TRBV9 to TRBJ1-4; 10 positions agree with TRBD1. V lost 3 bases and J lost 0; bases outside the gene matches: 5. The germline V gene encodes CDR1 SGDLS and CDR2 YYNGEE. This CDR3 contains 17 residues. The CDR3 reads CASSARDRGATNEKLFF. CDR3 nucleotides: TGTGCCAGCAGCGCCCGGGACAGGGGTGCAACTAATGAAAAACTGTTTTTT.

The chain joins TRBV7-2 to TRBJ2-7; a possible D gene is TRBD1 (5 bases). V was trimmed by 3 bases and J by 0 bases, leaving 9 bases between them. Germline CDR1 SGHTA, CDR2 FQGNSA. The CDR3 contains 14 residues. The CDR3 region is CASSLTARSYEQYF. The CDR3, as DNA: TGTGCCAGCAGCTTGACAGCTCGCTCCTACGAGCAGTACTTC.

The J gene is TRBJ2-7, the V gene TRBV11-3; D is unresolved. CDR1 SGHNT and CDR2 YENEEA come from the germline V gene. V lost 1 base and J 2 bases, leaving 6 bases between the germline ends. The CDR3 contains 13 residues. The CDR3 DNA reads TGTGCCAGCAGCTTAGGACCGACCTACGAGCAGTACTTC. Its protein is CASSLGPTYEQYF.

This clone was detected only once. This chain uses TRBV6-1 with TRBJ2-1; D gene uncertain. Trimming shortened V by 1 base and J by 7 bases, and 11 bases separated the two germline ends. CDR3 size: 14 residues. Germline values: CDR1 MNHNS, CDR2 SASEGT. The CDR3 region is CASSEGSPANEQFF. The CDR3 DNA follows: TGTGCCAGCAGTGAAGGCAGCCCAGCTAATGAGCAGTTCTTC.

CDR3 residues: CASSFLGAGANYGYTF. The CDR3 nucleotides are TGTGCCAGCAGCTTTCTCGGGGCAGGGGCTAACTATGGCTACACCTTC. The V call is TRBV7-6, the J call TRBJ1-2; weak D call: TRBD1 (6 bases). Trimming removed 3 bases at V and 0 bases at J, with 14 bases between. The germline V gene has CDR1 SGHVS and CDR2 FNYEAQ. The CDR3 covers 16 residues.

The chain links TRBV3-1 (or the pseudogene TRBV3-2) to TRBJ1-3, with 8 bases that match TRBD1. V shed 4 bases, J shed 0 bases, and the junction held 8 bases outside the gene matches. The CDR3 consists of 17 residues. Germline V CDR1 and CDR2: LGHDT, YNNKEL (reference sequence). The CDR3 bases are TGTGCCAGCAGCCGTGGACAGGGTGGCATCTCTGGAAACACCATATATTTT. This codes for CASSRGQGGISGNTIYF.

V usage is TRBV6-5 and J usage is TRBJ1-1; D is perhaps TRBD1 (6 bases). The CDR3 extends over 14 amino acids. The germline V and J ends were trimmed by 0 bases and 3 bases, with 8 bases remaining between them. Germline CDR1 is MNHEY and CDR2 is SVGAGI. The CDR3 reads CASSYSGAHTEAFF. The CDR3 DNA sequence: TGTGCCAGCAGTTACTCGGGGGCCCACACTGAAGCTTTCTTT.

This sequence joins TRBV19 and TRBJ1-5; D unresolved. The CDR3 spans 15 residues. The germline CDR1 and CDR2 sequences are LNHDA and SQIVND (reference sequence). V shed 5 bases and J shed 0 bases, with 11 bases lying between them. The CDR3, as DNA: TGTGCCAGTAGTTTCCGGACGGATAGCAATCAGCCCCAGCATTTT. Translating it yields CASSFRTDSNQPQHF.

CDR3 residues: CASTQRIDTEAFF. The CDR3 nucleotides are TGTGCCAGCACCCAAAGAATTGACACTGAAGCTTTCTTT. This chain connects TRBV2 to TRBJ1-1; D remains ambiguous. The length of the CDR3 is 13 residues. The V end was cut by 7 bases, the J end by 3 bases, with 12 bases between. CDR1 is SNHLY and CDR2 is FYNNEI in the germline V gene.

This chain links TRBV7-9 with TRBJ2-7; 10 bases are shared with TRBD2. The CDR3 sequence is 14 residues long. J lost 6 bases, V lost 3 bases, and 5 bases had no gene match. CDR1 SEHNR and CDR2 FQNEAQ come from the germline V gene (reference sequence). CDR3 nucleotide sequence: TGTGCCAGCAGCTTCCTAGCGGGAGATGGCGAGCAGTACTTC. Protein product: CASSFLAGDGEQYF.

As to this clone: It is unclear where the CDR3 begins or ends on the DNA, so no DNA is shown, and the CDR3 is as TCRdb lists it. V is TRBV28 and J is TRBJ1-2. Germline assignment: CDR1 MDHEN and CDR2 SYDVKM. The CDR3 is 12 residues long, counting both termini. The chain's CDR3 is CASSTFGAGYTF.

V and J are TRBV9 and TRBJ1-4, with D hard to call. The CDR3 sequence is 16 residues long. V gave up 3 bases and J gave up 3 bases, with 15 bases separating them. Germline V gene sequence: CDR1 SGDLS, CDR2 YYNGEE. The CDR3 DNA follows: TGTGCCAGCAGCGGCGCCGCCGGGAGACCTAATGAAAAACTGTTTTTT. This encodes CASSGAAGRPNEKLFF.